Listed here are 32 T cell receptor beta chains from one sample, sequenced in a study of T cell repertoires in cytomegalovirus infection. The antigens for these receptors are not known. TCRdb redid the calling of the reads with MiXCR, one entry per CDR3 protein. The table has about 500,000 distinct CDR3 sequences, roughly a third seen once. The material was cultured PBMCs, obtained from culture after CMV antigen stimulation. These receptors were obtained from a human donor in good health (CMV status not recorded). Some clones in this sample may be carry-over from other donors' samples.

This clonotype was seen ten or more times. CDR3 nucleotides: TGTGCCAGCACCGCAGGGGGCGCCTATAATTCACCCCTCCACTTT. This gives the protein CASTAGGAYNSPLHF. The rearrangement uses TRBV7-2 and TRBJ1-6, with TRBD1 matching over 8 bases. This CDR3 is built from 15 residues. V lost 7 bases, J lost 2 bases, and 4 bases stayed unmatched. Germline V gene sequence: CDR1 SGHTA, CDR2 FQGNSA. Variable domain in full (rest from reference TRBV7-2 and TRBJ1-6): GAGVSQSPSNKVTEKGKDVELRCDPISGHTALYWYRQSLGQGLEFLIYFQGNSAPDKSGLPSDRFSAERTGGSVSTLTIQRTQQEDSAVYLCASTAGGAYNSPLHFGNGTRLTVT.

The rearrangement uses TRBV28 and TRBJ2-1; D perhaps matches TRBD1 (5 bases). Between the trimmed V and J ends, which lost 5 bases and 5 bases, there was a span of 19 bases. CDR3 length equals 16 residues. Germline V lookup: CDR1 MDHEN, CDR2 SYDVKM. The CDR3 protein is CASSKGLRITHNEQFF. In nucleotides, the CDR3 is TGTGCCAGCAGTAAGGGGTTGCGGATAACGCACAATGAGCAGTTCTTC. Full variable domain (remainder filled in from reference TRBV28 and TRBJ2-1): DVKVTQSSRYLVKRTGEKVFLECVQDMDHENMFWYRQDPGLGLRLIYFSYDVKMKEKGDIPEGYSVSREKKERFSLILESASTNQTSMYLCASSKGLRITHNEQFFGPGTRLTVL.

CDR3 residues: CASSLDPGGETQYF. CDR3 coding DNA: TGTGCCAGCAGCTTAGATCCAGGGGGGGAGACCCAGTACTTC. This sequence joins TRBV7-6 and TRBJ2-5, with D perhaps TRBD1 (7 bases). Germline V gene data show CDR1 as SGHVS and CDR2 as FNYEAQ. V was pared by 1 base and J by 5 bases, with 11 bases between. The CDR3 consists of 14 residues.

This chain's CDR3 is CASSSSNARVSGEQFF. Written as DNA, the CDR3 is TGTGCCAGTAGTTCTAGTAATGCTAGGGTATCTGGGGAGCAGTTCTTC. The chain joins TRBV19 to TRBJ2-1; D ambiguous. Trimming stripped 5 bases from V and 10 bases from J, with 24 bases between. Per germline, CDR1 LNHDA and CDR2 SQIVND (reference sequence). This CDR3 is built from 16 residues.

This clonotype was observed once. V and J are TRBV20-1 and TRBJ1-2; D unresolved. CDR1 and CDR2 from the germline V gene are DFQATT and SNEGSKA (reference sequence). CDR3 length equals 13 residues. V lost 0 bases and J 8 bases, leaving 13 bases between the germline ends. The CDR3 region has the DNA TGCAGTGCTAGAGATACCTCGGCGGACGGCTACACCTTC. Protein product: CSARDTSADGYTF.

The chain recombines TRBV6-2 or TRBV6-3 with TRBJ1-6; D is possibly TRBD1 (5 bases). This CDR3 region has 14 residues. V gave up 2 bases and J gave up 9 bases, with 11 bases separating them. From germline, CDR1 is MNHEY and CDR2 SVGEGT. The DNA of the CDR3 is TGTGCCAGCAGTTACGTCATGGGGACTTCACCCCTCCACTTT. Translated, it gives CASSYVMGTSPLHF.

Here the CDR3 reads CASRTGADRAAKNIQYF. The CDR3 DNA sequence: TGTGCCAGCAGGACAGGTGCGGATCGGGCGGCCAAAAACATTCAGTACTTC. The chain is built from TRBV28 and TRBJ2-4; maybe TRBD1 (6 bases). CDR1 is MDHEN and CDR2 is SYDVKM in the germline V gene. V was shortened by 6 bases and J by 1 base, with 19 bases between the two germline ends. This CDR3 is built from 17 residues.

The CDR3, as DNA: TGTGCCACCAGTGATCTGGGACAGGGCTACAATGAGCAGTTCTTC. As protein: CATSDLGQGYNEQFF. The chain combines TRBV24-1 with TRBJ2-1, with TRBD1 matching 9 bases. Trimming at V came to 3 bases and at J to 3 bases, leaving 2 bases not matched to a gene. The V gene's germline CDR1 is KGHDR and CDR2 SFDVKD. The length of the CDR3 is 15 residues.

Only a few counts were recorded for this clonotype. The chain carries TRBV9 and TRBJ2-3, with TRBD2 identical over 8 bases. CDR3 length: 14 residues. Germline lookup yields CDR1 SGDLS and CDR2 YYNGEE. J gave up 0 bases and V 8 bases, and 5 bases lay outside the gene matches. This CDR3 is CASTSGVSTDTQYF. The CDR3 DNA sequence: TGTGCCAGTACTAGCGGCGTTAGCACAGATACGCAGTATTTT.

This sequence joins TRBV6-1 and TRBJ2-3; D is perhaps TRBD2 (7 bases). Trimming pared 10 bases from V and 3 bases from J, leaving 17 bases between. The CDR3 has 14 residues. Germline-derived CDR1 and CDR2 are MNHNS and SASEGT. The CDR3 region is CATRRGGGTDTQYF. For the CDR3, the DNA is TGTGCCACCCGGAGGGGAGGGGGAACAGATACGCAGTATTTT.

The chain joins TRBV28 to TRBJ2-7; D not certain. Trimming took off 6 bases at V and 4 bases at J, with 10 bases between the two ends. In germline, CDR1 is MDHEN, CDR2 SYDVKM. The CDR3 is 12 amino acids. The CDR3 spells CASSQGNYEQYV. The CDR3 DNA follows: TGTGCCAGCAGCCAAGGGAATTACGAGCAGTACGTC.

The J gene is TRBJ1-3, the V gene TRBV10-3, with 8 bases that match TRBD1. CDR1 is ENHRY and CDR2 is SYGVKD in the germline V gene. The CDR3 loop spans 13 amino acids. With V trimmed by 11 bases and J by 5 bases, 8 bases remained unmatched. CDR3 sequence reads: CAGRDRGRNTIYF. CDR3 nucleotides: TGTGCCGGCAGAGACAGGGGTCGAAACACCATATATTTT.

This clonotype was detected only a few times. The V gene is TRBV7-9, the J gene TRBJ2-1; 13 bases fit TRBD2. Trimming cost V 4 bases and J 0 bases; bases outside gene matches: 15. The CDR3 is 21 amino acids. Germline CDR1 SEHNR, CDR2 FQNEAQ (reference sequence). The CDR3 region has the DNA TGTGCCAGCAGCTCAATCTCCGGACTAGCGGGAGTTGATAGCTCCTACAATGAGCAGTTCTTC. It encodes CASSSISGLAGVDSSYNEQFF.

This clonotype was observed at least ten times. The CDR3 spells CASSSGLAGDTQYF. CDR3 coding DNA: TGTGCCAGCAGCTCCGGACTAGCGGGAGATACGCAGTATTTT. The genes are TRBV7-2 and TRBJ2-3; 11 positions match TRBD2. The CDR3 runs to 14 residues. The V gene end was trimmed by 4 bases and the J gene end by 5 bases; junction bases not matched to a gene: 2. Germline V CDR1 and CDR2: SGHTA, FQGNSA.

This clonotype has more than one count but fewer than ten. The CDR3 DNA is TGCGCCAGCAGCTTCTTCCCGGGTAACCACGAGCAGTACTTC. Translation gives CASSFFPGNHEQYF. The gene calls are TRBV5-1 and TRBJ2-7; D is unresolved. The length of the CDR3 is 14 residues. In germline, CDR1 is SGHRS, CDR2 YFSETQ. V lost 2 bases, J lost 5 bases, and 14 bases lay in between.

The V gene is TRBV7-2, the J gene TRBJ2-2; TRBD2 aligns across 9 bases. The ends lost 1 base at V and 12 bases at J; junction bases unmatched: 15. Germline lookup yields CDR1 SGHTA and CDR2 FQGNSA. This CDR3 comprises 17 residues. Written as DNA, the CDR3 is TGTGCCAGCAGCTTAGAAGGGTCTAGCGGGGCCCAGGGGAAGCTGTTTTTT. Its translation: CASSLEGSSGAQGKLFF. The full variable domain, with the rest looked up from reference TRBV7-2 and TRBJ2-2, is GAGVSQSPSNKVTEKGKDVELRCDPISGHTALYWYRQSLGQGLEFLIYFQGNSAPDKSGLPSDRFSAERTGGSVSTLTIQRTQQEDSAVYLCASSLEGSSGAQGKLFFGEGSRLTVL.

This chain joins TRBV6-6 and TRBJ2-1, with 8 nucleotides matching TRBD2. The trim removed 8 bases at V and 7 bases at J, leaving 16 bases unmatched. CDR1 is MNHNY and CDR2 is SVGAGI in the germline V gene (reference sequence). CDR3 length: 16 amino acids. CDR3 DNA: TGTGCCAGCGTAGTAGCCGGGGGGGATTTCTTGAATGAGCAGTTCTTC. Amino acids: CASVVAGGDFLNEQFF.

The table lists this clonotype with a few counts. CDR3 protein: CASSLRPDSGNTIYF. The CDR3 DNA is TGTGCCAGCAGCCTTCGACCCGACTCTGGAAACACCATATATTTT. V usage is TRBV6-1 and J usage is TRBJ1-3, with D unresolved. The CDR3 covers 15 residues. The ends were cut back, 6 bases at V and 0 bases at J, with 12 bases in the middle. The V gene's germline CDR1 is MNHNS and CDR2 SASEGT.

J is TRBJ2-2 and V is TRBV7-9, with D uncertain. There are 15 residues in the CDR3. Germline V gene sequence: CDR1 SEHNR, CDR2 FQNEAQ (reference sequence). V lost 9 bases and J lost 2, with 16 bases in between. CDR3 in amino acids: CASTPSLENTGELFF. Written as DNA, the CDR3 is TGTGCCAGTACGCCGTCGTTGGAAAACACCGGGGAGCTGTTTTTT.

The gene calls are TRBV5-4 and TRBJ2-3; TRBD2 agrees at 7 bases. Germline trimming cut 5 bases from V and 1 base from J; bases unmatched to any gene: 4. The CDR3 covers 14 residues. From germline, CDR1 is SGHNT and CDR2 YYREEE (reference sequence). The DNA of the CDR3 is TGTGCCAGCAGACGGGAGGTGGGCACAGATACGCAGTATTTT. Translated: CASRREVGTDTQYF.

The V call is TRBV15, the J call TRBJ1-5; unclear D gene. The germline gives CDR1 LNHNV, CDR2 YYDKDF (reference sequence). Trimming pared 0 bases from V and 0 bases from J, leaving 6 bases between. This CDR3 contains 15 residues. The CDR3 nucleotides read TGTGCCACCAGCAGAGATTTCCATAGCAATCAGCCCCAGCATTTT. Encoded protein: CATSRDFHSNQPQHF. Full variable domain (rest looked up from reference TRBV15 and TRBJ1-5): DAMVIQNPRYQVTQFGKPVTLSCSQTLNHNVMYWYQQKSSQAPKLLFHYYDKDFNNEADTPDNFQSRRPNTSFCFLDIRSPGLGDTAMYLCATSRDFHSNQPQHFGDGTRLSIL.

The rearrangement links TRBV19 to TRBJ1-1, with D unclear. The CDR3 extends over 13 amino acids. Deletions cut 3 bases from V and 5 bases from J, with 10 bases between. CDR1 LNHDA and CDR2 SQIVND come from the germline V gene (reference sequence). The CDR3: CASSIGRGTEAFF. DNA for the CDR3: TGTGCCAGTAGTATCGGACGGGGAACTGAAGCTTTCTTT.

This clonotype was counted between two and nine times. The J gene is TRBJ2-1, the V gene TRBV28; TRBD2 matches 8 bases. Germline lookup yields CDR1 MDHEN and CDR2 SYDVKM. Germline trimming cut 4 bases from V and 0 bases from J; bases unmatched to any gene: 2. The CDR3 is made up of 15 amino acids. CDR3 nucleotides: TGTGCCAGCAGTTCTACTAGCGGCTCCTACAATGAGCAGTTCTTC. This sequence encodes CASSSTSGSYNEQFF.

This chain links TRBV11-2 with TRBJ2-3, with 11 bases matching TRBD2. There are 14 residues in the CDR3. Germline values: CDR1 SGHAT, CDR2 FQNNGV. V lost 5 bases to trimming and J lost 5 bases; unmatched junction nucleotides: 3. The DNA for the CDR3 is TGTGCCAGCAGCGTCGGACTAGCGGGAGATACGCAGTATTTT. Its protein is CASSVGLAGDTQYF.

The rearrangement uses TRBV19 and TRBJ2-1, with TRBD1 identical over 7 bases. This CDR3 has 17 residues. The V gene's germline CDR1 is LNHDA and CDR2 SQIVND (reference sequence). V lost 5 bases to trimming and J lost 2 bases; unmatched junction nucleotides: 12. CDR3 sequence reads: CASSDSRDSKTYNEQFF. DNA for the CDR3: TGTGCCAGTAGTGATTCCCGGGACAGTAAAACCTACAATGAGCAGTTCTTC.

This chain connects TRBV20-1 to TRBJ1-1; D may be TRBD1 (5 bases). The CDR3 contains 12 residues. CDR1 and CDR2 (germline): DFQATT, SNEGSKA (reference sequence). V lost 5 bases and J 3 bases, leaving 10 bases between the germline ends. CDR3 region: CSASDSYTEAFF. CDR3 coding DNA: TGCAGTGCTTCCGACAGCTACACTGAAGCTTTCTTT.

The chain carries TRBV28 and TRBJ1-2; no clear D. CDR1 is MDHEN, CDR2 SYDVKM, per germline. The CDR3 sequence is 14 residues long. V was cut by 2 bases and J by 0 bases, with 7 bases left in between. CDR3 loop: CASSLTVANYGYTF. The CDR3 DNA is TGTGCCAGCAGTTTAACGGTAGCTAACTATGGCTACACCTTC.

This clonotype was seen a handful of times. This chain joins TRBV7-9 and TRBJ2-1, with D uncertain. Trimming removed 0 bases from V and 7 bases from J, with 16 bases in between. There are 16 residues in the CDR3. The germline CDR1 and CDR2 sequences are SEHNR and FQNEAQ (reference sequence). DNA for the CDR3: TGTGCCAGCAGCTTAGCGGCTAGAGTGTATAAGAATGAGCAGTTCTTC. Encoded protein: CASSLAARVYKNEQFF.

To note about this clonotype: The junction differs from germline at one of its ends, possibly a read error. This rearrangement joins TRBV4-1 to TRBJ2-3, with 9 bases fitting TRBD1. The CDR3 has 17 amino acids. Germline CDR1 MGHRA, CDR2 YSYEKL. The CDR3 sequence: CASSQNGRGQGADTQYF. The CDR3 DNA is TGTGCCAGCAGCCAAAACGGTAGGGGACAGGGTGCAGATACGCAGTATTTT.

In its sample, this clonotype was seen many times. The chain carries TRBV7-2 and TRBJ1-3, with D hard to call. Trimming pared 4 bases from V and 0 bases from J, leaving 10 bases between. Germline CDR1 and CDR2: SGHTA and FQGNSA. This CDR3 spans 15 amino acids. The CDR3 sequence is CASSSDGGSGNTIYF. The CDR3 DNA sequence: TGTGCCAGCAGCTCGGACGGAGGCTCTGGAAACACCATATATTTT.

CDR3 nucleotide sequence: TGTGCCATCAGGAGACAGGCCCGAAACTCCAACTATGGCTACACCTTC. This gives the protein CAIRRQARNSNYGYTF. V gene TRBV10-3 combines with J gene TRBJ1-2; the D gene is possibly TRBD1 (6 bases). Germline lookup yields CDR1 ENHRY and CDR2 SYGVKD. With 6 bases removed from V and 2 bases from J, the gap between germline ends came to 19 bases. This CDR3 comprises 16 residues.

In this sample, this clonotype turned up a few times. The CDR3 DNA sequence: TGTGCCAGCAGAGACCGGGACTTCGGCGAGCAGTACTTC. Protein product: CASRDRDFGEQYF. The chain has TRBV7-2 and TRBJ2-7; perhaps TRBD2 as D (6 bases). The germline V gene encodes CDR1 SGHTA and CDR2 FQGNSA. Trimming took off 6 bases at V and 6 bases at J, with 15 bases between the two ends. CDR3 length: 13 amino acids.